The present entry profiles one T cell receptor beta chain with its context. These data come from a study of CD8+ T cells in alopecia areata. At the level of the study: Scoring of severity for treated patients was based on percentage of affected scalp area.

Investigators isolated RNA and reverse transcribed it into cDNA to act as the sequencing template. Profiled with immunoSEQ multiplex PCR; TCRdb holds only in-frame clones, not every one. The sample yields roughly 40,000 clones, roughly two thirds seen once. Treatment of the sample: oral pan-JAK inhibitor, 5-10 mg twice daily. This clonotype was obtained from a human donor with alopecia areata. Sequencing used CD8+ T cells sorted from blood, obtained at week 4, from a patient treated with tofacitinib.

CDR3 nucleotides: TGCAGCGTTGAAGGGTTTAGGTACGAGCAGTACTTC. It codes for CSVEGFRYEQYF. The rearrangement uses TRBV29-1 and TRBJ2-7; D gene ambiguous. CDR1 SQVTM and CDR2 ANQGSEA come from the germline V gene. With 1 base removed from V and 4 bases from J, the gap between germline ends came to 8 bases. The CDR3 runs 12 residues.